This is a list of T cell receptor beta chains from one sample in a study of vaccination and CD4 T cells after COVID-19. TCRdb re-called the PCR reads through MiXCR, storing one row per CDR3 protein. This table has around 37,000 distinct CDR3 sequences, 36% appearing once. Sequenced material: CD4+ T cells from blood, taken about 7 months after SARS-CoV-2 vaccination. These TCRs come from a human donor who had recovered from COVID-19. CDR3s include the opening cysteine and the closing phenylalanine or tryptophan. A D gene is named only where the DNA matches it firmly. Rows give clone size only sometimes, using once, few, many, or a class for an expanded clone.

DNA,CDR3,D,size,length,J,V
TGTGCCAGCAGTTTTGGACGGCGGTACTTC,CASSFGRRYF,NA,few,10,TRBJ2-5,TRBV27
TGTGCCAGTAGGGCGGGGGCCACAGATACGCAGTATTTT,CASRAGATDTQYF,NA,NA,13,TRBJ2-3,TRBV19
TGTGCCAGCAGCTTAGAATCTGGCGGCTACGAGCAGTACTTC,CASSLESGGYEQYF,NA,NA,14,TRBJ2-7,TRBV7-9
TGTGCCACCAGTGACACGAGGCCGGGACAGGGGGCTGTTGGCTACACCTTC,CATSDTRPGQGAVGYTF,TRBD1,NA,17,TRBJ1-2,TRBV24-1
TGTGCCAGCAGCTACCGGGTTTACAGTGGCTACACCTTC,CASSYRVYSGYTF,NA,few,13,TRBJ1-2,TRBV11-3
TGTGCCAGCAGCCCCAGCCCGGGACTCCTAAACATTCAGTACTTC,CASSPSPGLLNIQYF,NA,NA,15,TRBJ2-4,TRBV27
TGCGCCAGCAGCCAAGTATTAAGCGGGAAAGATGATACGCAGTATTTT,CASSQVLSGKDDTQYF,TRBD2,NA,16,TRBJ2-3,TRBV4-1
TGTGCCAGCTCACCATTAAGCGGGAGAACGGATACGCAGTATTTT,CASSPLSGRTDTQYF,TRBD2,NA,15,TRBJ2-3,TRBV18
TGTGCCAGCAGTTCCACGAGCGGTAGCTCCTACAATGAGCAGTTCTTC,CASSSTSGSSYNEQFF,NA,NA,16,TRBJ2-1,TRBV27
TGTGCCAGCAGCACCACTAGCGGAAGTTCCTACAATGAGCAGTTCTTC,CASSTTSGSSYNEQFF,TRBD2,NA,16,TRBJ2-1,TRBV7-9
TGTGCCAGCACCCAGGGGGGACTAGTAACTGAAGAGCAGTACTTC,CASTQGGLVTEEQYF,NA,NA,15,TRBJ2-7,TRBV7-9
TGTGCCAGCAGCTGGGACAGCCAAAGCACAGATACGCAGTATTTT,CASSWDSQSTDTQYF,TRBD1,few,15,TRBJ2-3,TRBV7-2
TGTGCCAGCAGCGGTGCTAGCACAGATACGCAGTATTTT,CASSGASTDTQYF,NA,few,13,TRBJ2-3,TRBV7-8
TGTGCCAGCAGCTTAGAACAGCCCTATGGCTACACCTTC,CASSLEQPYGYTF,NA,NA,13,TRBJ1-2,TRBV7-9
TGTGCCAGCAGTTACCGGCTAACGGGCAATGAGCAGTTCTTC,CASSYRLTGNEQFF,NA,NA,14,TRBJ2-1,TRBV6-5
TGTGCCAGCAGCCCCGACAGGGGAGTTAACGAGCAGTACTTC,CASSPDRGVNEQYF,TRBD1,NA,14,TRBJ2-7,TRBV7-3
TGCAGTGCTGTGCCTTCCTACGAGCAGTACTTC,CSAVPSYEQYF,NA,few,11,TRBJ2-7,TRBV20-1
TGTGCCAGCAGTTACGAAGGCAGAATCTACGAGCAGTACTTC,CASSYEGRIYEQYF,NA,NA,14,TRBJ2-7,TRBV6-5
TGTGCCAGCAGCTTCGCGGTGGAGTTAGAGCAGTTCTTC,CASSFAVELEQFF,NA,NA,13,TRBJ2-1,TRBV7-9
TGCAGTGGAGCCGGGACTAGCAGATCCTACGAGCAGTACTTC,CSGAGTSRSYEQYF,TRBD2,medium-sized,14,TRBJ2-7,TRBV20-1
TGCGCCAGCAGCCAAGACAGGACTAGTTCGGCCTACGAGCAGTACTTC,CASSQDRTSSAYEQYF,TRBD2,NA,16,TRBJ2-7,TRBV4-1
TGCGCCAGCAGCTTGGGACCCGAGACCCAGTACTTC,CASSLGPETQYF,NA,NA,12,TRBJ2-5,TRBV5-1
TGTGCCAGCAGCTTCGGCGGCGGCTCCTACGAGCAGTACTTC,CASSFGGGSYEQYF,NA,few,14,TRBJ2-7,TRBV7-2
TGTGCCAGCAGTTACTCCGGACTAGCGGGATCAGATACGCAGTATTTT,CASSYSGLAGSDTQYF,TRBD2,few,16,TRBJ2-3,TRBV6-5
TGTGCCAGCACTGACAGGGGCACAGATACGCAGTATTTT,CASTDRGTDTQYF,TRBD1,few,13,TRBJ2-3,TRBV6-1
TGTGCCAGCAAGCGGGATGGGGGAGATACGCAGTATTTT,CASKRDGGDTQYF,TRBD2,few,13,TRBJ2-3,TRBV27
TGTGCCAGTAGTATTAACAGGGACAATCAGCCCCAGCATTTT,CASSINRDNQPQHF,NA,NA,14,TRBJ1-5,TRBV19
TGTGCCAGTAGTACCGCCCGGGGGAATGGCTACACCTTC,CASSTARGNGYTF,NA,few,13,TRBJ1-2,TRBV19
TGCAGTGCTTACAGACGGGGAAACCAAGAGACCCAGTACTTC,CSAYRRGNQETQYF,NA,NA,14,TRBJ2-5,TRBV20-1
TGCGCCAGCAGTCTATGGACAGGCGCCTACGAGCAGTACTTC,CASSLWTGAYEQYF,TRBD1,NA,14,TRBJ2-7,TRBV23-1
TGTGCCAGCTCACCCGGACTAGCGGACGAGCAGTACTTC,CASSPGLADEQYF,TRBD2,NA,13,TRBJ2-7,TRBV18
TGTGCCAGCAGCTTAGACAGGTTCCAAGAGACCCAGTACTTC,CASSLDRFQETQYF,NA,NA,14,TRBJ2-5,TRBV7-2
TGTGCCAGCAGCAACATACTAGCGGGAAACACAGATACGCAGTATTTT,CASSNILAGNTDTQYF,TRBD2,NA,16,TRBJ2-3,TRBV6-2/TRBV6-3
TGTGCCAGCAGTTTATTGGGGGGTCTTGGCTACACCTTC,CASSLLGGLGYTF,NA,NA,13,TRBJ1-2,TRBV28
TGCAGTGCTAGTGGGGTTTGGGGGGAACTCCCTACGCAGTATTTT,CSASGVWGELPTQYF,NA,NA,15,TRBJ2-3,TRBV20-1
TGTGCCAGCAGTTTAGAGGCATCCGGGGAGCTGTTTTTT,CASSLEASGELFF,NA,NA,13,TRBJ2-2,TRBV27
TGTGCCAGCAGTCCGAGACAGGATCTACCCTACGAGCAGTACTTC,CASSPRQDLPYEQYF,NA,NA,15,TRBJ2-7,TRBV28
TGTGCCAGCAGCTTTTCTGCAGGGAACCAAGAGACCCAGTACTTC,CASSFSAGNQETQYF,NA,NA,15,TRBJ2-5,TRBV25-1
TGTGCCAGCAGCCCTCGAAATAGCGGGAGGGATGAGCAGTTCTTC,CASSPRNSGRDEQFF,TRBD2,few,15,TRBJ2-1,TRBV7-9